This T cell receptor (beta chain) comes out of a study of blood T cells in healthy people across ages. Study at large: The capture of about one barcoded beta molecule per two T cells was achieved by template switching.

As regards this clonotype: The antigen is undetermined.

The authors ran a second PCR of 7 to 11 cycles using a sample-barcoded 5' primer and a J-beta primer mix. Each cDNA molecule was tagged by a template-switch adaptor that had 12 random nucleotides. TCRdb fed the 5' RACE reads into MiXCR, producing one record per CDR3 protein. The sample includes about 2 million distinct CDR3 sequences, about 50% of them seen just once. Regarding the study as a whole: Higher diversity and more naive CD4+ cells were features of long-lived donors, compared to aged donors.

The length of the CDR3 is 16 residues. In germline, CDR1 is MRHNA, CDR2 SNTAGT. The germline V and J ends were trimmed by 0 bases and 0 bases, with 6 bases remaining between them. The sequence came from a woman in her thirties or forties in good health. The J gene is TRBJ2-6, the V gene TRBV6-4; no clear D gene. The sequencing sample was made of blood. The CDR3 region is CASSDSFPSGANVLTF. CDR3 sequence (DNA): TGTGCCAGCAGTGACTCTTTCCCCTCTGGGGCCAACGTCCTGACTTTC.